The entry that follows covers one T cell receptor beta chain sequence. The antigen is undetermined. Treatment specified: oral pan-JAK inhibitor, 5-10 mg twice daily. From alopecia areata patients, lesional scalp punch biopsies and peripheral blood were collected. Per germline, CDR1 SNHLY and CDR2 FYNNEI. Trimming shortened V by 6 bases and J by 3 bases, and 4 bases separated the two germline ends. CDR3 length equals 11 residues. RNA extraction was followed by reverse transcription into cDNA, which acted as the sequencing template. Clones were read by immunoSEQ multiplex PCR, and TCRdb kept only the in-frame ones, dropping some. The sample lists about 280,000 clones, over 45% seen once, with about 1.8% in the top ten. This specimen belongs to a study of CD8+ T cells in alopecia areata. Findings and caveats of the study: In scalp, tofacitinib significantly decreased clonality and expanded CD8+ clones among the top 100. It was observed that many expanded lesional clones persisted in scalp and blood during tofacitinib.

This clonotype was obtained from a human donor with alopecia areata. J is TRBJ2-3 and V is TRBV2; D unresolved. The specimen comprised CD4+ T cells sorted from blood, sampled at week 24, from a patient treated with tofacitinib. The CDR3 coding sequence is TGTGCCAGCAGGGTGACAGATACGCAGTATTTT. This gives the protein CASRVTDTQYF.